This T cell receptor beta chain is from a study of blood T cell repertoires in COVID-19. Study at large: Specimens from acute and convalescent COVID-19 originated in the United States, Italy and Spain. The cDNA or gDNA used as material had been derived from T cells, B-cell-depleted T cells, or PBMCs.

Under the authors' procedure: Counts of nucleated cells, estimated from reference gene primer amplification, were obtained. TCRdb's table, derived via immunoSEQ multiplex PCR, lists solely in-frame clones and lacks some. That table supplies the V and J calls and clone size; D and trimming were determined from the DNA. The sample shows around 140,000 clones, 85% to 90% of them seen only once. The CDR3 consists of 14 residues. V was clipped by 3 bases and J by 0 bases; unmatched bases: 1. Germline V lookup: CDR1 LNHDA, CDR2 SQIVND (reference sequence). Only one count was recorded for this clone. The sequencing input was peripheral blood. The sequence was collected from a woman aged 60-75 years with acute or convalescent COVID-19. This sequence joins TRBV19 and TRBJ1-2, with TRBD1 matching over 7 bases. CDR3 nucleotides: TGTGCCAGTAGTATGGGGACAGCTAACTATGGCTACACCTTC. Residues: CASSMGTANYGYTF.